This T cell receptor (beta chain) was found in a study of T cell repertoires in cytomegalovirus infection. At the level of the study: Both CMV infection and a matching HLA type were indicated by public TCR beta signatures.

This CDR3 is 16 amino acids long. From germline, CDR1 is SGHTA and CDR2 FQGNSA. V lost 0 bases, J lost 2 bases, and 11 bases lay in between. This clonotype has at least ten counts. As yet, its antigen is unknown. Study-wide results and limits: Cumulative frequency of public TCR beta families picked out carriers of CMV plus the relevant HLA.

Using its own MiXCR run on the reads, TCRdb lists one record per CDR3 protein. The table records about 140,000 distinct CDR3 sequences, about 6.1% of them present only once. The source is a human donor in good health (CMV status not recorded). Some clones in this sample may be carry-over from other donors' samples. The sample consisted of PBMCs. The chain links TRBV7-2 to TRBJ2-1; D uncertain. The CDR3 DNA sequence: TGTGCCAGCAGCTTAGCGGTAGGAGTGGCCTACAATGAGCAGTTCTTC. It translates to CASSLAVGVAYNEQFF.